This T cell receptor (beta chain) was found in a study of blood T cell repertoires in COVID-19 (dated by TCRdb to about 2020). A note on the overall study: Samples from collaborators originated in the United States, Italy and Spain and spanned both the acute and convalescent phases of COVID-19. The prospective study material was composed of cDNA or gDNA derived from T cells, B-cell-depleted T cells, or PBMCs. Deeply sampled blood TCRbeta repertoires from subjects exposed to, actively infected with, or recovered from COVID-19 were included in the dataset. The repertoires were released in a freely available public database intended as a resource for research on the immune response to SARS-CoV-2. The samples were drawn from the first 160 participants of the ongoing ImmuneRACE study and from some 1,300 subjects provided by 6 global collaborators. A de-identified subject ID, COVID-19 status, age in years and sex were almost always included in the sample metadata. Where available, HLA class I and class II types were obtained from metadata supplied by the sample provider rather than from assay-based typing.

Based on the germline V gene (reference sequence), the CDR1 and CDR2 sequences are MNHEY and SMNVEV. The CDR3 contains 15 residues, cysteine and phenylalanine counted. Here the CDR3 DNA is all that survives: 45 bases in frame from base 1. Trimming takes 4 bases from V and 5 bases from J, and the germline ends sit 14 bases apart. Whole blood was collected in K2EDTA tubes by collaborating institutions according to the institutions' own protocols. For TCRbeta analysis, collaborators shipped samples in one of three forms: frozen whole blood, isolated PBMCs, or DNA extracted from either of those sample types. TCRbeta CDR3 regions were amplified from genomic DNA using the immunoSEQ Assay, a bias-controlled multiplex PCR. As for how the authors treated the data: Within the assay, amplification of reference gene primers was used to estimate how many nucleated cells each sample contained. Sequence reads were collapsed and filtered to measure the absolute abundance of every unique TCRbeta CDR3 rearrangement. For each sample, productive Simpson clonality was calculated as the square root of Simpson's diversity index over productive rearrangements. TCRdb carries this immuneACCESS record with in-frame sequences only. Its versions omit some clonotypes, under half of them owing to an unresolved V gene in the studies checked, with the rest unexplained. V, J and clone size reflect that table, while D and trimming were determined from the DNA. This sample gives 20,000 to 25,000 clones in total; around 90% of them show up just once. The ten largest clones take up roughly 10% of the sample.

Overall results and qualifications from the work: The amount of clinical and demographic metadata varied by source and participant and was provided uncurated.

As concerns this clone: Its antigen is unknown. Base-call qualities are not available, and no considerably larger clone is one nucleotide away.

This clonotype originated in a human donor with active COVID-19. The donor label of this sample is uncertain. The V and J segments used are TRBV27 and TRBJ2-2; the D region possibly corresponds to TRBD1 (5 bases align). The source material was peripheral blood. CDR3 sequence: CASSSFQGHTGELFF. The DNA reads TGTGCCAGCAGTTCGTTTCAGGGTCATACCGGGGAGCTGTTTTTT.